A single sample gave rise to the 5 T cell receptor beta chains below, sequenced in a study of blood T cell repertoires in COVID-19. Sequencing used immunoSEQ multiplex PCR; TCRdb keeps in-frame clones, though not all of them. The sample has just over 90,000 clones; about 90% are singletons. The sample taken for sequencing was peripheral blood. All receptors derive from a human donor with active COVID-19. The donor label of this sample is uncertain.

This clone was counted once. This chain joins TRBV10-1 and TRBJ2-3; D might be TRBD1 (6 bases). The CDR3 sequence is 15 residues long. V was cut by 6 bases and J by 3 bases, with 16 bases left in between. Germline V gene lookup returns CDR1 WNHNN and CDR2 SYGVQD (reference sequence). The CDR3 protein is CASRRTLTGTDTQYF. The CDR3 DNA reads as TGCGCCAGCAGGAGGACGTTAACAGGGACAGATACGCAGTATTTT.

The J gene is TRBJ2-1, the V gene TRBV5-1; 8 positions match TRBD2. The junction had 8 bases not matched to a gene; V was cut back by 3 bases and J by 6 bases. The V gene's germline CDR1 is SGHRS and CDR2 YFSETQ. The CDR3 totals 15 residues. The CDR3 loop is CASSSAGGALNEQFF. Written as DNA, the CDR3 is TGCGCCAGCAGCTCCGCCGGGGGGGCCCTCAATGAGCAGTTCTTC.

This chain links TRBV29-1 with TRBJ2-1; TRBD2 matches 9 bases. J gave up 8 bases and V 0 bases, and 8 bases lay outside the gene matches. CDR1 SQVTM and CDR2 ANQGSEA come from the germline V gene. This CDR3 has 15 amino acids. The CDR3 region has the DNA TGCAGCGTTGAAGAGTGGCGGGGGGGCACGGATGAGCAGTTCTTC. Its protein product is CSVEEWRGGTDEQFF.

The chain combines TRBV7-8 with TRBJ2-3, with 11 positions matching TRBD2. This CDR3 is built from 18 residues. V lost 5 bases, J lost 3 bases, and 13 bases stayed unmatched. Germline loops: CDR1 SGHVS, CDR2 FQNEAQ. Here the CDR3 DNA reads TGTGCCAGCAGCATAGAAGTAGCGGGGGGGCCGTCTACAGATACGCAGTATTTT. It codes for CASSIEVAGGPSTDTQYF.

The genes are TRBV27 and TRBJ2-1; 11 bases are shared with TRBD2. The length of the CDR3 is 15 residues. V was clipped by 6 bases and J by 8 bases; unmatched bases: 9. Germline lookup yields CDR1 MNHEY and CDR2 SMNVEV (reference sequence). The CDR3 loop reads CASRLTSGGSYEQFF. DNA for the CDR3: TGTGCCAGCAGGTTAACTAGCGGGGGTAGTTATGAGCAGTTCTTC.